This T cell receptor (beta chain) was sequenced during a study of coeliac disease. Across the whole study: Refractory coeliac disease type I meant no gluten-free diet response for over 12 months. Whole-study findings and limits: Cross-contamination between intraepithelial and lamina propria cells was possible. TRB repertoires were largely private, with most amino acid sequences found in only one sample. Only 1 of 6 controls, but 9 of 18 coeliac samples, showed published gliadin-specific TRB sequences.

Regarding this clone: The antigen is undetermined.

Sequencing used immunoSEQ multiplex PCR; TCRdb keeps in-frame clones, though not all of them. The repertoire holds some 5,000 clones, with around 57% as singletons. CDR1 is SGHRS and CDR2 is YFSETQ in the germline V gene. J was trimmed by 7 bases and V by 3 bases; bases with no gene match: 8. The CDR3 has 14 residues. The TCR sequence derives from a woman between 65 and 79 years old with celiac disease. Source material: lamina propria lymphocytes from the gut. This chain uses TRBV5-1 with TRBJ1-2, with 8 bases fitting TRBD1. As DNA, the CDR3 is TGCGCCAGCAGCTCACAGGGGGGCTTTGGTGGCTACACCTTC. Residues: CASSSQGGFGGYTF.